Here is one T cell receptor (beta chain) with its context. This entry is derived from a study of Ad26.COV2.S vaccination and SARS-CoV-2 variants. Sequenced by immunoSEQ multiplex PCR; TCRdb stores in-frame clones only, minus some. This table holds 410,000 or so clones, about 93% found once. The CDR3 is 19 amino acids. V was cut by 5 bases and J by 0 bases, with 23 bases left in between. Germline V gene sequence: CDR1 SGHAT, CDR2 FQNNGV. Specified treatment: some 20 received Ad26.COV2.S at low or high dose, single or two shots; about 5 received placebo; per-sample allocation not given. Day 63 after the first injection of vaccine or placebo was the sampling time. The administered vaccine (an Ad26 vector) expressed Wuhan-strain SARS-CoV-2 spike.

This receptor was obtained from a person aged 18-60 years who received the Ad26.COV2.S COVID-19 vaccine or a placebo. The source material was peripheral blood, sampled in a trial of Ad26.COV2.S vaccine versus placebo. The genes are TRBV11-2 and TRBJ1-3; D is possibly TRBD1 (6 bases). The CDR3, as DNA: TGTGCCAGCAGCCCCCGCGTATGGGAAAGACAGGACTCTGGAAACACCATATATTTT. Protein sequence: CASSPRVWERQDSGNTIYF.